This T cell receptor beta chain originates from a study of long-term antiretroviral therapy in people with HIV. This clone was detected a few times. The immunoSEQ assay was v3.0, run at survey level. Here immunoSEQ multiplex PCR was the method, and the copy in TCRdb shows in-frame clones only, minus some. The sample has about 25,000 clones, roughly 79% seen once. This material consisted of unsorted PBMCs, taken at the start of antiretroviral therapy, before treatment. The TCR originated in a woman in her late teens or twenties with HIV.

CDR3 loop: CASSHTSGRADTQYF. The CDR3 DNA is TGTGCCAGCAGCCATACTAGCGGGAGGGCAGATACGCAGTATTTT. The chain links TRBV27 to TRBJ2-3; 13 bases line up with TRBD2. The germline V gene encodes CDR1 MNHEY and CDR2 SMNVEV (reference sequence). CDR3 length: 15 residues. After removal of 6 bases from V and 4 bases from J, the junction contained 4 bases not matched to a gene.